What follows are 3 T cell receptor beta chains derived from one specimen sequenced in a study of tumor-infiltrating lymphocytes in primary liver carcinoma. With a constant-region primer, TCR beta cDNA was made from 450 to 500 ng of total RNA. Three nested multiplex PCR rounds, a slightly modified ARM-PCR method, built the TCR beta libraries. Running nine to ten cycles apiece, the first two PCR rounds relied on TRBV1-TRBV30 forward primers together with a C-beta reverse primer. MiXCR was run by TCRdb on the multiplex PCR reads, yielding one entry per CDR3 protein. Here the sample spans 100,000 to 150,000 distinct CDR3 sequences, around 64% being singletons. Bulk tissue was left unsorted, and RNA and DNA were co-extracted from about 20-30 mg of it. The sample was liver tumor tissue from sampling region 3. Subset given: tumor region T3, left-lateral pole. Receptors were obtained from a woman in her fifties or sixties with primary liver carcinoma and hepatitis B virus infection.

This sequence joins TRBV2 and TRBJ2-1; the match to TRBD2 covers 12 bases. Germline trimming cut 2 bases from V and 9 bases from J; bases unmatched to any gene: 11. CDR1 SNHLY and CDR2 FYNNEI come from the germline V gene. The CDR3 runs to 17 residues. The CDR3 nucleotides are TGTGCCAGCAGTGAACACCCAACTAGCGGGAGGCGGGGTGAGCAGTTCTTC. This codes for CASSEHPTSGRRGEQFF.

In this sample, this clonotype turned up many times. The V and J genes are TRBV6-5 and TRBJ2-3, with D possibly being TRBD2 (5 bases). Trimming left V 2 bases short and J 2 bases short, with 20 bases between. This CDR3 comprises 18 residues. Germline V gene data show CDR1 as MNHEY and CDR2 as SVGAGI. The DNA of the CDR3 is TGTGCCAGCAGTTACACGGGTGTGCGGACTGCAATCACAGATACGCAGTATTTT. This gives the protein CASSYTGVRTAITDTQYF.

There are a few counts of this clonotype. The chain carries TRBV11-2 and TRBJ2-2; D not resolved. The CDR3 totals 14 residues. CDR1 and CDR2 from the germline V gene are SGHAT and FQNNGV. Trimming took 2 bases from V and 9 from J, leaving 13 bases between them. CDR3 nucleotide sequence: TGTGCCAGCAGCTTACACCCGAACACTAGGGAGCTGTTTTTT. It specifies CASSLHPNTRELFF.